Listed below are T cell receptor beta chains from one sample, sequenced in a study of PD-L1 blockade in urothelial cancer. Clones were sequenced by immunoSEQ multiplex PCR, and TCRdb holds only the in-frame ones, with some missing. The profile shows about 100,000 clones, roughly 88% of them singletons. The sequencing here drew on PBMCs, taken around atezolizumab (anti-PD-L1) treatment. These receptors all come from a man in his forties or fifties with urothelial cancer. CDR3s include the opening cysteine and the closing phenylalanine or tryptophan. A D gene is named only where the DNA matches it firmly. Size is stated for part of the rows, as once, few or many counts, or as a class when the clone is expanded.

TRBV28	NA	TRBJ1-5	TRBD1	TGTGCCAGCAGTTTTGAACAGGGGGTGTTTCAGCCCCAGCATTTT	CASSFEQGVFQPQHF
TRBV27	NA	TRBJ2-7	NA	TGTGCCAGCAGTCGGTTAGCCGAATCCTACGAGCAGTACTTC	CASSRLAESYEQYF
TRBV7-2	few	TRBJ2-2	NA	TGTGCCAGCAGCGTATTGCGGGTGAACACCGGGGAGCTGTTTTTT	CASSVLRVNTGELFF
TRBV25-1	NA	TRBJ2-5	NA	TGTGCCAGCAGTCTGTCATTTCATGCGGAGACCCAGTACTTC	CASSLSFHAETQYF
TRBV6-5	few	TRBJ2-1	TRBD2	TGTGCCAGCAGTTTAGGACTAGCGGGAGCTATGAATGAGCAGTTCTTC	CASSLGLAGAMNEQFF
TRBV6-4	NA	TRBJ1-6	NA	TGTGCCAGCAACCGGGACACCAACTTTTTCTCCTATAATTCACCCCTCCACTTT	CASNRDTNFFSYNSPLHF
TRBV20-1	NA	TRBJ2-1	NA	TGCAGTGCCACCGGCGGCCTGGGGCAGTTCTTC	CSATGGLGQFF
TRBV25-1	NA	TRBJ2-1	TRBD2	TGTGCCAGCAGTGAATTGACGGGAGGATCACGCGACAATGAGCAGTTCTTC	CASSELTGGSRDNEQFF
TRBV27	few	TRBJ1-2	TRBD1	TGTGCCAGCAGCTACCAAAGGACAGGCGGATCCTATGGCTACACCTTC	CASSYQRTGGSYGYTF
TRBV4-1	NA	TRBJ1-5	NA	TGCGCCAGCAGCCAAGAAAGTGTGACAAGCAATCAGCCCCAGCATTTT	CASSQESVTSNQPQHF
TRBV7-8	NA	TRBJ2-1	NA	TGTGCCAGCAGCCCGTATCGACAGGACTTAGATTCCTACAATGAGCAGTTCTTC	CASSPYRQDLDSYNEQFF
TRBV2	NA	TRBJ2-1	NA	TGTGCCAGCATCGCCCTCGAGGATGAGCAGTTCTTC	CASIALEDEQFF
TRBV19	NA	TRBJ1-1	TRBD1	TGTGCCACCTCAGCCCGGGAGGGGGCGAACACTGAAGCTTTCTTT	CATSAREGANTEAFF
TRBV7-6	few	TRBJ2-7	NA	TGTGCCAGCAGCCCAAGTCCCGGGAGCTCCTACGAGCAGTACTTC	CASSPSPGSSYEQYF
TRBV10-3	NA	TRBJ2-1	TRBD2	TGTGCCATCAGTGAGTCTAGCGGGAGGGCCTTCGATGAGCAGTTCTTC	CAISESSGRAFDEQFF
TRBV7-2	NA	TRBJ1-1	NA	TGTGCCAGCAGCCCGCGGCGCGGAAACACTGAAGCTTTCTTT	CASSPRRGNTEAFF
TRBV7-8	NA	TRBJ1-5	NA	TGTGCCAGCAGCCGAGTGAAGGGGAATCAGCCCCAGCATTTT	CASSRVKGNQPQHF
TRBV28	NA	TRBJ2-7	TRBD2	TGTGCCAGCAGTTTTGGCGGGAGTATGTACGAGCAGTACTTC	CASSFGGSMYEQYF
TRBV7-3	NA	TRBJ2-2	TRBD2	TGTGCCAGCAGCCCGTTAGCGGGAGGGAGCACCGGGGAGCTGTTTTTT	CASSPLAGGSTGELFF
TRBV28	NA	TRBJ1-2	NA	TGTGCCAGCAGTTTTACAGGATATGGCTACACCTTC	CASSFTGYGYTF
TRBV28	NA	TRBJ1-2	TRBD1	TGTGCCAGCAGTTCCGACAGGGGTAGTCGCGGCTACACCTTC	CASSSDRGSRGYTF
TRBV15	NA	TRBJ1-5	NA	TGTGCCACCAGCAGAGAACCAGGAGGGTATCAGCCCCAGCATTTT	CATSREPGGYQPQHF
TRBV5-6	NA	TRBJ2-5	NA	TGTGCCAGCAGTCCCGGGACTCCGGGAGAGACCCAGTACTTC	CASSPGTPGETQYF
TRBV2	few	TRBJ1-6	NA	TGTGCCAGCAAATTTTCCGCAGTCCATTCACCCCTCCACTTT	CASKFSAVHSPLHF
TRBV29-1	NA	TRBJ2-1	TRBD2	TGCAGCGTGAAACTAGCGGGTCCCTACAATGAGCAGTTCTTC	CSVKLAGPYNEQFF
TRBV6-1	NA	TRBJ2-3	TRBD2	TGTGCCAGCAGTGAAGCAGTCCTAGCGGGAAACACAGATACGCAGTATTTT	CASSEAVLAGNTDTQYF
TRBV4-1	few	TRBJ1-1	NA	TGCGCCAGCAGCCAACCTCTGGACAGTATGAACACTGAAGCTTTCTTT	CASSQPLDSMNTEAFF
TRBV2	NA	TRBJ2-1	TRBD2	TGTGCCAGCAGTGGGACTAGCGGCTCCTACAATGAGCAGTTCTTC	CASSGTSGSYNEQFF
TRBV5-4	once	TRBJ2-1	NA	TGTGCCAGCAGACGGGACTCGAGCTCCTACAATGAGCAGTTCTTC	CASRRDSSSYNEQFF
TRBV29-1	NA	TRBJ2-3	NA	TGCAGCGTTCCTCTCCCGGATACGCAGTATTTT	CSVPLPDTQYF
TRBV19	NA	TRBJ1-1	TRBD1	TGTGCCAGTAGTACCCTAGCTCTGGGACAGATGACTGAAGCTTTCTTT	CASSTLALGQMTEAFF
TRBV14	NA	TRBJ2-7	NA	TGTGCCAGCAGCCAAGGTGTGTTCCCCCTTTTCGGGCAGTACTTC	CASSQGVFPLFGQYF